Below, 24 T cell receptor beta chains from the same sample are listed, as sequenced in a study of cytomegalovirus exposure and HLA in healthy donors. The PCR employed 60 Vbeta primers together with 13 Jbeta primers. Assay used: immunoSEQ multiplex PCR; TCRdb lists only in-frame clones, some missing. The table records approximately 130,000 clones, 65% to 90% of them present only once. The sample consisted of PBMCs. Source of these receptors: a woman between 40 and 50 years old in good health and CMV-seronegative.

This chain uses TRBV5-4 with TRBJ1-3; 10 nucleotides match TRBD1. Germline V gene sequence: CDR1 SGHNT, CDR2 YYREEE (reference sequence). Germline trimming cut 4 bases from V and 2 bases from J; bases unmatched to any gene: 9. This CDR3 region has 17 residues. The CDR3 loop reads CASSNGAGTGAGNTIYF. The CDR3, as DNA: TGTGCCAGCAGCAACGGGGCCGGGACAGGGGCTGGAAACACCATATATTTT. Combining the CDR3 with reference TRBV5-4 and TRBJ1-3 gives the whole variable domain ETGVTQSPTHLIKTRGQQVTLRCSSQSGHNTVSWYQQALGQGPQFIFQYYREEENGRGNFPPRFSGLQFPNYSSELNVNALELDDSALYLCASSNGAGTGAGNTIYFGEGSWLTVV.

The chain employs TRBV5-8 and TRBJ1-4; 10 positions agree with TRBD1. Germline V gene data show CDR1 as SGHTS and CDR2 as YDEGEE. The CDR3 is 16 amino acids. The V and J ends lost 4 bases and 6 bases, in that order; junction bases with no gene match: 9. The CDR3 DNA is TGTGCCAGCAGCCTAGAGGGCGGACAGGGGGATGAAAAACTGTTTTTT. It codes for CASSLEGGQGDEKLFF.

The rearrangement joins TRBV19 to TRBJ1-1; tentative D call: TRBD1 (5 bases). The CDR3 contains 12 residues. Germline V gives CDR1 LNHDA, CDR2 SQIVND (reference sequence). The V and J ends lost 7 bases and 3 bases respectively, with 9 bases between them. CDR3 in DNA: TGTGCCAGTACAGGGTTGTACACTGAAGCTTTCTTT. Encoded protein: CASTGLYTEAFF.

This clone showed up just once. This sequence joins TRBV7-9 and TRBJ2-7, with TRBD2 matching 11 bases. Germline V gene lookup returns CDR1 SEHNR and CDR2 FQNEAQ (reference sequence). The CDR3 covers 15 residues. V lost 5 bases and J lost 0; bases outside the gene matches: 3. CDR3 residues: CASSQGLADSYEQYF. The CDR3 DNA reads as TGTGCCAGCAGCCAGGGACTAGCGGACTCCTACGAGCAGTACTTC.

This clone has just one count. This sequence joins TRBV28 and TRBJ2-1; D may be TRBD1 (6 bases). Germline CDR1 MDHEN, CDR2 SYDVKM. The CDR3 runs 15 residues. V was clipped by 0 bases and J by 5 bases, with 11 bases between them. The CDR3 region has the DNA TGTGCCAGCAGTTTATGGCCAGGGGATAACAATGAGCAGTTCTTC. Protein sequence: CASSLWPGDNNEQFF.

This clone was observed a handful of times. The V and J genes are TRBV5-1 and TRBJ1-2, with 8 bases aligning to TRBD1. CDR3 length: 14 residues. CDR1 is SGHRS, CDR2 YFSETQ, per germline. V was clipped by 1 base and J by 7 bases; unmatched bases: 6. CDR3 DNA: TGCGCCAGCAGCTTGTCGACAGGGGTGGGTGGCTACACCTTC. Encoded protein: CASSLSTGVGGYTF.

This clone was detected a few times. The genes are TRBV29-1 and TRBJ1-1; perhaps TRBD1 as D (6 bases). The CDR3 loop spans 10 amino acids. The ends were cut back, 6 bases at V and 7 bases at J, with 9 bases in the middle. Germline V gives CDR1 SQVTM, CDR2 ANQGSEA. The CDR3 region has the DNA TGCAGCGTGGCGGACAGTGAAGCTTTCTTT. Its protein product is CSVADSEAFF.

This chain joins TRBV2 and TRBJ2-1; 10 bases are shared with TRBD2. The J segment lost 4 bases and the V segment lost 4 bases, leaving 4 bases of the junction unmatched. Germline CDR1 SNHLY, CDR2 FYNNEI. CDR3 length: 15 residues. CDR3 nucleotides: TGTGCCAGCAGTGTGGGGACTAGCGCATACAATGAGCAGTTCTTC. Protein sequence: CASSVGTSAYNEQFF.

The chain has TRBV14 and TRBJ1-6, with D possibly being TRBD1 (6 bases). CDR1 SGHDN and CDR2 FVKESK come from the germline V gene. The CDR3 covers 15 residues. Trimming removed 1 base at V and 7 bases at J, with 11 bases between. CDR3 residues: CASSQGTARNSPLHF. The CDR3 DNA sequence: TGTGCCAGCAGCCAAGGGACAGCCAGGAATTCACCCCTCCACTTT.

The table lists this clone with a few counts. The chain employs TRBV10-3 and TRBJ1-6; D gene ambiguous. The CDR3 sequence is 12 residues long. V was pared by 0 bases and J by 13 bases, with 7 bases between. Germline V gene lookup returns CDR1 ENHRY and CDR2 SYGVKD. The CDR3 protein is CAISESEEPLHF. The CDR3 bases are TGTGCCATCAGTGAGTCGGAGGAGCCCCTCCACTTT.

V and J are TRBV12-5 and TRBJ1-3; D possibly corresponds to TRBD1 (6 bases). There are 15 residues in the CDR3. Germline loops: CDR1 LGHNT, CDR2 FRNRAP. With 3 bases removed from V and 7 bases from J, the gap between germline ends came to 16 bases. CDR3 DNA sequence: TGTGCTAGTGGTTTTCTCGCACAGGGACCTAACACCATATATTTT. Its translation is CASGFLAQGPNTIYF.

This chain links TRBV12-5 with TRBJ1-6, with 7 bases lining up with TRBD1. Losses at the gene ends were 2 bases for V and 6 bases for J; bases not matched to a gene: 4. In germline, CDR1 is LGHNT, CDR2 FRNRAP. The length of the CDR3 is 15 residues. The chain's CDR3 is CASGLQGGINSPLHF. The CDR3 bases are TGTGCTAGTGGTTTGCAGGGGGGCATTAATTCACCCCTCCACTTT.

V is TRBV7-2 and J is TRBJ2-1, with TRBD2 matching 8 bases. Germline V CDR1 and CDR2: SGHTA, FQGNSA. With 4 bases clipped from V and 6 bases from J, the junction kept 11 bases outside the gene matches. The CDR3 length is 16 residues. The CDR3, as DNA: TGTGCCAGCAGCTCCAACCCGGGACTAGGGTCCAATGAGCAGTTCTTC. This encodes CASSSNPGLGSNEQFF.

V is TRBV2 and J is TRBJ2-1; 7 bases match TRBD2. V lost 5 bases and J lost 1; bases outside the gene matches: 5. From germline, CDR1 is SNHLY and CDR2 FYNNEI. The CDR3 is made up of 15 amino acids. In nucleotides, the CDR3 is TGTGCCAGCAGTCACACGGGGGGATCCTACAATGAGCAGTTCTTC. Translated, it gives CASSHTGGSYNEQFF.

This clone was recorded only once. This rearrangement joins TRBV29-1 to TRBJ1-2, with a possible D match to TRBD1 (6 bases). Germline V CDR1 and CDR2: SQVTM, ANQGSEA. The CDR3 is 13 residues long. Trimming pared 2 bases from V and 7 bases from J, leaving 14 bases between. The CDR3 is CSVERGGTRGYTF. CDR3 nucleotides: TGCAGCGTTGAACGAGGGGGTACCCGTGGCTACACCTTC.

V is TRBV6-1 and J is TRBJ2-7, with 7 bases fitting TRBD1. This CDR3 is built from 15 residues. Germline V CDR1 and CDR2: MNHNS, SASEGT. V gave up 0 bases and J gave up 2 bases; unmatched junction bases: 4. This CDR3 is CASSEAPGGTYEQYF. CDR3 sequence (DNA): TGTGCCAGCAGTGAAGCGCCAGGGGGTACCTACGAGCAGTACTTC.

The genes are TRBV7-8 and TRBJ2-7; the D gene is possibly TRBD1 (6 bases). V was pared by 0 bases and J by 3 bases, with 15 bases between. The germline gives CDR1 SGHVS, CDR2 FQNEAQ. The CDR3 runs to 16 residues. The CDR3 nucleotides are TGTGCCAGCAGCTTAGCCCCTGGGACAATCATCTACGAGCAGTACTTC. The encoded protein is CASSLAPGTIIYEQYF.

The chain is built from TRBV6-1 and TRBJ2-1; 11 bases agree with TRBD1. Germline V gene lookup returns CDR1 MNHNS and CDR2 SASEGT. Trimming removed 1 base from V and 7 bases from J; junction bases left unmatched: 3. This CDR3 has 15 amino acids. The CDR3, as DNA: TGTGCCAGCAGTGAAGGGACAGGGGGCCGAAATGAGCAGTTCTTC. As protein: CASSEGTGGRNEQFF.

The chain links TRBV10-2 to TRBJ2-7, with D tentatively TRBD1 (6 bases). CDR1 and CDR2 from the germline V gene are WSHSY and SAAADI. The CDR3 contains 13 residues. Trimming cost V 6 bases and J 2 bases, with 11 bases left between them. The CDR3 DNA is TGCGCCAGCAGGACAGGTTCAACCTACGAGCAGTACTTC. As protein: CASRTGSTYEQYF.

The chain employs TRBV10-3 and TRBJ1-1; TRBD1 is a possible D gene (5 bases). The V end was cut by 3 bases, the J end by 1 base, with 15 bases between. Per the germline V gene, CDR1 is ENHRY and CDR2 is SYGVKD. The CDR3 has 16 residues. The CDR3 nucleotides are TGTGCCATCAGTGATCCCCCGGCAGGGAAGAACACTGAAGCTTTCTTT. The encoded protein is CAISDPPAGKNTEAFF.

The rearrangement joins TRBV7-9 to TRBJ1-3, with D possibly being TRBD1 (5 bases). The V end lost 0 bases, the J end lost 1 base, and 10 bases lay between the germline ends. The germline gives CDR1 SEHNR, CDR2 FQNEAQ (reference sequence). The CDR3 consists of 16 residues. CDR3 nucleotides: TGTGCCAGCAGCTTAGCTACCGGGGGGTCTGGAAACACCATATATTTT. This gives the protein CASSLATGGSGNTIYF.

J is TRBJ1-2 and V is TRBV14, with a possible D match to TRBD1 (6 bases). This CDR3 is 15 amino acids long. The V and J ends lost 0 bases and 9 bases respectively, with 17 bases between them. Germline V gives CDR1 SGHDN, CDR2 FVKESK. CDR3 in DNA: TGTGCCAGCAGCCAAGATCAGGCACAGGGAAGGCGCTACACCTTC. Its translation: CASSQDQAQGRRYTF.

The chain has TRBV7-2 and TRBJ2-1, with TRBD2 identical over 7 bases. The junction had 14 bases not matched to a gene; V was cut back by 4 bases and J by 8 bases. The CDR3 is made up of 16 amino acids. Germline assignment: CDR1 SGHTA and CDR2 FQGNSA. The CDR3 DNA is TGTGCCAGCAGCTCCGGGCGGGGCGGGAGTCTCTATGAGCAGTTCTTC. The encoded protein is CASSSGRGGSLYEQFF.

This rearrangement joins TRBV25-1 to TRBJ2-5, with TRBD2 matching over 7 bases. The length of the CDR3 is 15 residues. The germline V gene encodes CDR1 MGHDK and CDR2 SYGVNS. J gave up 5 bases and V 1 base, and 7 bases lay outside the gene matches. CDR3 in amino acids: CASSESATSRETQYF. The CDR3, as DNA: TGTGCCAGCAGTGAATCGGCGACTAGCCGCGAGACCCAGTACTTC.